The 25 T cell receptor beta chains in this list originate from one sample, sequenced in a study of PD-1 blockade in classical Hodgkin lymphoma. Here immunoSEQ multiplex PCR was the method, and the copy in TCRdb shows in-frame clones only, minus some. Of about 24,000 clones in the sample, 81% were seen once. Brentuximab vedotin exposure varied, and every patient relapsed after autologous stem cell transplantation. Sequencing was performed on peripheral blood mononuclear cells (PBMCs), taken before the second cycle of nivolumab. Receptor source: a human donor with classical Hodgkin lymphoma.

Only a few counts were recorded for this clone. DNA of the CDR3: TGTGCCAGCAGGACGGGGGGAGAAGAGACCCAGTACTTC. This encodes CASRTGGEETQYF. The chain carries TRBV2 and TRBJ2-5; 7 bases line up with TRBD2. The germline V gene encodes CDR1 SNHLY and CDR2 FYNNEI. With 6 bases clipped from V and 3 bases from J, the junction kept 4 bases outside the gene matches. The CDR3 has 13 amino acids.

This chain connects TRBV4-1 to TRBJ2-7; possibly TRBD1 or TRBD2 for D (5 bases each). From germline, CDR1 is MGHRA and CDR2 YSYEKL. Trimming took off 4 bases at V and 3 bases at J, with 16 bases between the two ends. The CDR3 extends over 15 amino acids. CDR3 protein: CASSPRDELIYEQYF. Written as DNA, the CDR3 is TGCGCCAGCAGCCCCCGGGACGAACTGATCTACGAGCAGTACTTC.

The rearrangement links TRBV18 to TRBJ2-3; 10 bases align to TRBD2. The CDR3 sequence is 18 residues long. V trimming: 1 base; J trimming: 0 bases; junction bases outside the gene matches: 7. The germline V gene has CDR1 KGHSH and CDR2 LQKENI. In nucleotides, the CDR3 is TGTGCCAGCTCACCACGTGCTAGCGGGGGATCGAGCACAGATACGCAGTATTTT. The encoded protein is CASSPRASGGSSTDTQYF.

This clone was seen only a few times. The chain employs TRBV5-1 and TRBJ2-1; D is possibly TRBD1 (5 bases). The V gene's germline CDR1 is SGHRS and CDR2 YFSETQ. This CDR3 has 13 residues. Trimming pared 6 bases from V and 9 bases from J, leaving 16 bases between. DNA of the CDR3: TGCGCCAGCAAAACGACCTCAAGGGGTGAGCAGTTCTTC. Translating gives CASKTTSRGEQFF.

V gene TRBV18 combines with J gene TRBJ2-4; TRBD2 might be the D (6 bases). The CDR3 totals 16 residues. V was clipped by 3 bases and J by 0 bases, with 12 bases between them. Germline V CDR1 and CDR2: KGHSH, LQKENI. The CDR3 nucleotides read TGTGCCAGCTCACCGCGGGGTCCTCTAGCCAAAAACATTCAGTACTTC. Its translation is CASSPRGPLAKNIQYF.

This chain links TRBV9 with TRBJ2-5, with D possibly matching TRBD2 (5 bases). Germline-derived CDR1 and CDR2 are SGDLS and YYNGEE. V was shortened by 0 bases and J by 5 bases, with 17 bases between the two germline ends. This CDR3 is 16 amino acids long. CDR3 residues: CASSVDEGIPWETQYF. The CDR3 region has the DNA TGTGCCAGCAGCGTAGATGAGGGAATCCCTTGGGAGACCCAGTACTTC. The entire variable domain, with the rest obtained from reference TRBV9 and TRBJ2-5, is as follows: DSGVTQTPKHLITATGQRVTLRCSPRSGDLSVYWYQQSLDQGLQFLIQYYNGEERAKGNILERFSAQQFPDLHSELNLSSLELGDSALYFCASSVDEGIPWETQYFGPGTRLLVL.

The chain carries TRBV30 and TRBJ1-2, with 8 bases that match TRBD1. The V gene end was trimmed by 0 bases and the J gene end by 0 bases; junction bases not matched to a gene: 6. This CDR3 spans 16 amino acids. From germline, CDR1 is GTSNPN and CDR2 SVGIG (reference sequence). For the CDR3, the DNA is TGTGCCTGGAGTGTATCAGGGGGCCCTCCTAACTATGGCTACACCTTC. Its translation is CAWSVSGGPPNYGYTF.

The chain's CDR3 is CASSRRSRGDTEAFF. DNA of the CDR3: TGTGCCAGCTCACGCCGTTCCCGGGGAGACACTGAAGCTTTCTTT. The genes are TRBV18 and TRBJ1-1, with unresolved D. Per the germline V gene, CDR1 is KGHSH and CDR2 is LQKENI. The CDR3 is 15 residues long. V dropped 4 bases and J dropped 3 bases, with 15 bases sitting between them. Using reference TRBV18 and TRBJ1-1 for the parts outside the CDR3, the full variable domain is NAGVMQNPRHLVRRRGQEARLRCSPMKGHSHVYWYRQLPEEGLKFMVYLQKENIIDESGMPKERFSAEFPKEGPSILRIQQVVRGDSAAYFCASSRRSRGDTEAFFGQGTRLTVV.

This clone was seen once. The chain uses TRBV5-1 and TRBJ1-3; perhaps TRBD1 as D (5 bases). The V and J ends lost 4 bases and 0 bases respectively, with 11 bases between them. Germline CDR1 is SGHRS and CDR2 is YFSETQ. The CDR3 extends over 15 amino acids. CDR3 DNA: TGCGCCAGCAGCATAGACAGTAGCTCTGGAAACACCATATATTTT. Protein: CASSIDSSSGNTIYF.

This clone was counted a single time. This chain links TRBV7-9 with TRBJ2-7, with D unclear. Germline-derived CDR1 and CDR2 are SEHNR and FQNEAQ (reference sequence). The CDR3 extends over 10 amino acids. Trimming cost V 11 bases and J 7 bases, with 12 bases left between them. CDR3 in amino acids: CAVRSEEQYF. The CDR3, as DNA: TGTGCCGTCAGGTCGGAAGAGCAGTACTTC.

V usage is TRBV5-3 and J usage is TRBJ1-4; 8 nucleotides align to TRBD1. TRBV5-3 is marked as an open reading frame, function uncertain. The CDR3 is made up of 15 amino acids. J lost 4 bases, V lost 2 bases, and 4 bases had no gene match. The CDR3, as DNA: TGTGCCAGAAGCTTACAGGGGGGGATTAATGAAAAACTGTTTTTT. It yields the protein CARSLQGGINEKLFF.

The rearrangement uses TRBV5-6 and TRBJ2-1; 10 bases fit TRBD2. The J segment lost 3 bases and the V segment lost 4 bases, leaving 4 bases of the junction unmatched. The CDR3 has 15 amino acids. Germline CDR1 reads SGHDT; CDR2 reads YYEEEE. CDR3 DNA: TGTGCCAGCAGCCGCCGGACTAGCGGCTACAATGAGCAGTTCTTC. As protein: CASSRRTSGYNEQFF.

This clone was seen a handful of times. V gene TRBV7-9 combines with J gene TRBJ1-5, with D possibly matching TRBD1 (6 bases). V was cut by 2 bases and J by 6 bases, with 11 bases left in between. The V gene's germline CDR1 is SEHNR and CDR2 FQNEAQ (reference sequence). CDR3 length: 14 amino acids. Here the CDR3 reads CASSLNMDSQPQHF. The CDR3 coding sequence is TGTGCCAGCAGCTTAAACATGGACAGTCAGCCCCAGCATTTT.

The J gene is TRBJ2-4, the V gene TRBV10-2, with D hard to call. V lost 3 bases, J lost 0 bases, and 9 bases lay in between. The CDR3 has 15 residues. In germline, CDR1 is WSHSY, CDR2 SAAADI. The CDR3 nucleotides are TGCGCCAGCAGTGAACCGCGGATAGCCAAAAACATTCAGTACTTC. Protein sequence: CASSEPRIAKNIQYF.

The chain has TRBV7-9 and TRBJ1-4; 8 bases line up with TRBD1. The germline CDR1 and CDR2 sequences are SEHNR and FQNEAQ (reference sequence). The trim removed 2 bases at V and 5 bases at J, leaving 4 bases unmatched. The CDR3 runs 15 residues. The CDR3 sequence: CASSLFSGGNEKLFF. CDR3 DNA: TGTGCCAGCAGCTTATTTTCAGGGGGCAATGAAAAACTGTTTTTT.

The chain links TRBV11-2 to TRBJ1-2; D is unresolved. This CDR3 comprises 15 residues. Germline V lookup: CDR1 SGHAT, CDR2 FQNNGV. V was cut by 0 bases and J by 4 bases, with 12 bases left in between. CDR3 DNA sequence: TGTGCCAGCAGCTTAGATCGTGGGTCGAGCTATGGCTACACCTTC. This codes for CASSLDRGSSYGYTF.

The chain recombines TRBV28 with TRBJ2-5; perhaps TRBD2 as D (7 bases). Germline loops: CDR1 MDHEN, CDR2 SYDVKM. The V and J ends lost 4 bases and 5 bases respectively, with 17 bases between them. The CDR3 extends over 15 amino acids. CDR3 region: CASSWGGTIKETQYF. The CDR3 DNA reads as TGTGCCAGCAGTTGGGGGGGGACAATAAAGGAGACCCAGTACTTC.

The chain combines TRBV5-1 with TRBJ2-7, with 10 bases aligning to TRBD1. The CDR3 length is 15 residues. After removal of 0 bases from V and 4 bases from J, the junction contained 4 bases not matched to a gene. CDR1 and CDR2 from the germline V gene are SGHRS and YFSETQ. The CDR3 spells CASSLGQGAFYEQYF. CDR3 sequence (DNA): TGCGCCAGCAGCTTGGGACAGGGGGCTTTTTACGAGCAGTACTTC.

The chain's CDR3 is CASSLLPGAQYSNEQFF. CDR3 DNA: TGTGCCAGCAGCTTACTTCCCGGCGCTCAGTACAGTAATGAGCAGTTCTTC. The chain recombines TRBV7-3 with TRBJ2-1; D is undetermined. The CDR3 is made up of 17 amino acids. The V gene's germline CDR1 is SGHTA and CDR2 FQGTGA. V lost 2 bases and J lost 7, with 21 bases in between.

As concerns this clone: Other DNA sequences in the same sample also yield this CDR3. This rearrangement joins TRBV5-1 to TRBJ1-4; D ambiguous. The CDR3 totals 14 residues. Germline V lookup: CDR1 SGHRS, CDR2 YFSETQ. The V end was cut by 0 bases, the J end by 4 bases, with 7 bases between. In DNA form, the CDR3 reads TGCGCCAGCAGCTTGGACGGAATTAATGAAAAACTGTTTTTT. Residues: CASSLDGINEKLFF.

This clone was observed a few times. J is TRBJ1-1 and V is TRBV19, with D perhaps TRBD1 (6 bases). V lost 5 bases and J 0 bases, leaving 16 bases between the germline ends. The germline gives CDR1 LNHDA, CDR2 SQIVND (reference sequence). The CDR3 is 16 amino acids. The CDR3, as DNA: TGTGCCAGTAGTCCCCGGGGGGGCCCCATGAACACTGAAGCTTTCTTT. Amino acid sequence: CASSPRGGPMNTEAFF.

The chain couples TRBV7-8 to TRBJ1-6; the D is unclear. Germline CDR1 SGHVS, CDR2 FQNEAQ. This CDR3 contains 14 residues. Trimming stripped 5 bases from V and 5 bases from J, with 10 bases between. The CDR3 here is CASSQTGNNSPLHF. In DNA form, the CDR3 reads TGTGCCAGCAGCCAGACGGGAAATAATTCACCCCTCCACTTT.

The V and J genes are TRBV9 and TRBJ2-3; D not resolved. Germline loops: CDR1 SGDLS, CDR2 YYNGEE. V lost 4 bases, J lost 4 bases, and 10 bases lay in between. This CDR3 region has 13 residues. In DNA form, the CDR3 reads TGTGCCAGCAGCTCCACTATGCCAGATACGCAGTATTTT. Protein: CASSSTMPDTQYF.

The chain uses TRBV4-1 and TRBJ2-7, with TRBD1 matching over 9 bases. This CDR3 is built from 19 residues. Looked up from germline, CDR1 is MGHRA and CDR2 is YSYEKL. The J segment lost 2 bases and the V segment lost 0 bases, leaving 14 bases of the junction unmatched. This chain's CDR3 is CASSQDGTGTSQIPYEQYF. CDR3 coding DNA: TGCGCCAGCAGCCAAGACGGGACAGGGACATCCCAGATCCCCTACGAGCAGTACTTC.

For the CDR3, the DNA is TGCAGTGCTAGGACACGGTACGAGCAGTACTTC. Translation: CSARTRYEQYF. The chain carries TRBV20-1 and TRBJ2-7; no definite D call. CDR1 and CDR2 from the germline V gene are DFQATT and SNEGSKA (reference sequence). Trimming stripped 3 bases from V and 4 bases from J, with 7 bases between. The CDR3 covers 11 residues.